This TCR beta chain is drawn from a study of blood T cells in healthy people across ages. Using a J-beta primer mix together with a sample-barcoded 5' primer, a second PCR was run for roughly 6 to 11 cycles. TCRdb independently ran MiXCR on the 5' RACE reads; one entry per CDR3 protein. The sample has 980,000 or so distinct CDR3 sequences, 45% to 50% seen once. Notes on this clonotype: Just one base apart from a much larger clone, this may be a read error.

This CDR3 comprises 13 residues. The germline gives CDR1 LGHNA, CDR2 YNFKEQ. Donors ranged from about 6 to 95 years old and were healthy Caucasians in Russia. Extractions gave at least 5 micrograms of total RNA per sample. The sample was blood. The rearrangement links TRBV4-2 to TRBJ2-1, with 7 nucleotides matching TRBD1. The receptor's source is a man aged 25 to 40 in good health. The CDR3: CTSRGTGVDEQFF. In nucleotides, the CDR3 is TGTACCAGCAGAGGCACAGGGGTTGATGAGCAGTTCTTC.